Sequencing of this TCR beta chain was carried out in a study of cytomegalovirus exposure and HLA in healthy donors. CDR3 length: 13 residues. J gave up 9 bases and V 8 bases, and 10 bases lay outside the gene matches. CDR1 MGHRA and CDR2 YSYEKL come from the germline V gene. PCR used 60 Vbeta primers and 13 Jbeta primers. Libraries were prepared by immunoSEQ multiplex PCR; TCRdb keeps only in-frame clonotypes and omits some of them. The sample contains tens of thousands of clones, 78% of which appear only once. The clonotype originates from a man aged 18 to 30 in good health and CMV-seropositive. The V and J genes are TRBV4-1 and TRBJ1-3; 7 nucleotides agree with TRBD1. Specimen: PBMCs. CDR3 protein: CASGGTARRTIYF. The DNA for the CDR3 is TGCGCCAGCGGAGGGACAGCTAGACGCACCATATATTTT.